The source of this TCR beta chain is a study of blood T cell repertoires in COVID-19. Clones were read by immunoSEQ multiplex PCR, and TCRdb kept only the in-frame ones, dropping some. The data contain hundreds of thousands of clones, roughly 87% of them singletons. CDR3 length: 18 amino acids. Germline V CDR1 and CDR2: MNHNS, SASEGT. V gave up 6 bases and J gave up 7 bases; unmatched junction bases: 20. The table lists this clone with a few counts. The specimen sequenced was peripheral blood. The chain recombines TRBV6-1 with TRBJ2-7; 11 bases match TRBD2. This sequence originates from a woman between 50 and 59 years old who had recovered from COVID-19. For the CDR3, the DNA is TGTGCCAGCAGGGAAACTAGCGGGAGAACCCCGGTTGTCTGGGAGCAGTACTTC. Its translation is CASRETSGRTPVVWEQYF.